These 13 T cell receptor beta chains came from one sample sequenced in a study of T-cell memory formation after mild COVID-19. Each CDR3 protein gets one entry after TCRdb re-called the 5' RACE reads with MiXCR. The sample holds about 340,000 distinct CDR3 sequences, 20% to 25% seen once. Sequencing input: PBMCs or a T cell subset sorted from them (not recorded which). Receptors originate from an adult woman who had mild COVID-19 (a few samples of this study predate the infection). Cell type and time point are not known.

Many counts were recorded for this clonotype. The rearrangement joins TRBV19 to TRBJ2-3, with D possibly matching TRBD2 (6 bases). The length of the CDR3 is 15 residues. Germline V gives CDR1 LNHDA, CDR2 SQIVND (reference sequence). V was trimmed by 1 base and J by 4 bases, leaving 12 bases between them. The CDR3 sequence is CASSIGLGLPDTQYF. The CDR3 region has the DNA TGTGCCAGTAGTATAGGACTAGGGCTGCCAGATACGCAGTATTTT.

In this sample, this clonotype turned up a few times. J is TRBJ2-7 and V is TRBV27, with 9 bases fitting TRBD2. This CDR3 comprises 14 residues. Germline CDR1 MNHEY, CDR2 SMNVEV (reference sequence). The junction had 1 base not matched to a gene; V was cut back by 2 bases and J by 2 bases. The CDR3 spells CASSLGTSPYEQYF. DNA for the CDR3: TGTGCCAGCAGTTTAGGGACTAGCCCCTACGAGCAGTACTTC.

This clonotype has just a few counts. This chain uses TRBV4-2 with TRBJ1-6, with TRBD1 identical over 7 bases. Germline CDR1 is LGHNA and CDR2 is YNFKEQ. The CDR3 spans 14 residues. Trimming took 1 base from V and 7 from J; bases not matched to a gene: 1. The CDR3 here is CASSQGQGNSPLHF. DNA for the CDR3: TGTGCCAGCAGCCAAGGACAGGGCAATTCACCCCTCCACTTT.

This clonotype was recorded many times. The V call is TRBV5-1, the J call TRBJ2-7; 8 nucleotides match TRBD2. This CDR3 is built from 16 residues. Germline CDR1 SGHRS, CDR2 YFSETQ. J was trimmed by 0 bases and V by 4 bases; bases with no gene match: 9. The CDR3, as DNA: TGCGCCAGCAGCGGCTTAGCGGGGCTTAGCTCCTACGAGCAGTACTTC. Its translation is CASSGLAGLSSYEQYF.

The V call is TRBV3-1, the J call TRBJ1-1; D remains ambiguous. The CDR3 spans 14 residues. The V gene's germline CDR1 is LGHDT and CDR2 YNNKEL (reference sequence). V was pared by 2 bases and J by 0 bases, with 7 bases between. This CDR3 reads CASSQRLMNTEAFF. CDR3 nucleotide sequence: TGTGCCAGCAGCCAACGGCTCATGAACACTGAAGCTTTCTTT.

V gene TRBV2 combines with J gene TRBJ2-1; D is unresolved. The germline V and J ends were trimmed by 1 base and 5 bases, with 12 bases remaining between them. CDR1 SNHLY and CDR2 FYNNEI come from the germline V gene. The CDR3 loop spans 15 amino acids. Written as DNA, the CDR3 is TGTGCCAGCAGTGAAGGGCGGTCCTACGACAATGAGCAGTTCTTC. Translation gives CASSEGRSYDNEQFF.

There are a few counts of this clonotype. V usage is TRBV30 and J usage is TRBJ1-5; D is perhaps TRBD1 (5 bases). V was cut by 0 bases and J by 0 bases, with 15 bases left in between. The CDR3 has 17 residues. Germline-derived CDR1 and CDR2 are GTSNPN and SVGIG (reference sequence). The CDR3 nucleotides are TGTGCCTGGAGTGTACGGAGGGGAAGGAATAGCAATCAGCCCCAGCATTTT. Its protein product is CAWSVRRGRNSNQPQHF.

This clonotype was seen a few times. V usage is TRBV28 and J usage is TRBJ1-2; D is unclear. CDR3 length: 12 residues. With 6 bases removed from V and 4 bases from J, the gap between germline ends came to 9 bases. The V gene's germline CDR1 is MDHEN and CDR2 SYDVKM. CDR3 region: CASSQPTYGYTF. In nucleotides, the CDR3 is TGTGCCAGCAGCCAACCTACCTATGGCTACACCTTC.

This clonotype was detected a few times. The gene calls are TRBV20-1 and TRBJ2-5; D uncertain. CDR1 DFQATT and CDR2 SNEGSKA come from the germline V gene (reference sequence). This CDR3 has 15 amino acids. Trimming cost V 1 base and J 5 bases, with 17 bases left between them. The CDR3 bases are TGCAGTGCTAGAGGCCGGCGGCAGGTCATGGAGACCCAGTACTTC. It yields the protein CSARGRRQVMETQYF.

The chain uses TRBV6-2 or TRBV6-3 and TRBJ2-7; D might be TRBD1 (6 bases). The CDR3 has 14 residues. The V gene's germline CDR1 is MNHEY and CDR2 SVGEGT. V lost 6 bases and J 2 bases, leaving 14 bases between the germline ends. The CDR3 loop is CASSADRSTYEQYF. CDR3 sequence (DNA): TGTGCCAGCAGCGCCGACAGGTCCACCTACGAGCAGTACTTC.

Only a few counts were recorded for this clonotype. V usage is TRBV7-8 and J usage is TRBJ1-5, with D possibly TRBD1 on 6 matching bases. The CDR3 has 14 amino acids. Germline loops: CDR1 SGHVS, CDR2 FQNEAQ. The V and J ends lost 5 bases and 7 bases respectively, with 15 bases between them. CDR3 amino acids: CASSGGQAGQPQHF. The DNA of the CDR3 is TGTGCCAGCAGCGGGGGGCAGGCTGGACAGCCCCAGCATTTT.

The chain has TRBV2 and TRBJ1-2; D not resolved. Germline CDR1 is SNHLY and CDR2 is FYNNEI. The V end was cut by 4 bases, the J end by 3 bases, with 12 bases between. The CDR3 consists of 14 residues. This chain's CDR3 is CASSVSGLHYGYTF. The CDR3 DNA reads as TGTGCCAGCAGTGTGTCTGGACTTCACTATGGCTACACCTTC. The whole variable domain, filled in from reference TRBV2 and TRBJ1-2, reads EPEVTQTPSHQVTQMGQEVILRCVPISNHLYFYWYRQILGQKVEFLVSFYNNEISEKSEIFDDQFSVERPDGSNFTLKIRSTKLEDSAMYFCASSVSGLHYGYTFGSGTRLTVV.

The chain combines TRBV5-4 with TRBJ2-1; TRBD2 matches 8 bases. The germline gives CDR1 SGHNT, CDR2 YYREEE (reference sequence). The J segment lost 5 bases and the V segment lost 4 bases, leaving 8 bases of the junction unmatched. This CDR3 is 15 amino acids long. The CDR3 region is CASSHGGAWDNEQFF. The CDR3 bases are TGTGCCAGCAGCCACGGGGGGGCCTGGGACAATGAGCAGTTCTTC.